These T cell receptor beta chains were read from a single sample in a study of blood T cell repertoires in COVID-19. TCRdb's table, derived via immunoSEQ multiplex PCR, lists solely in-frame clones and lacks some. The repertoire has 130,000 to 150,000 clones, roughly 79% of them found once; the top ten carry approximately 8.4%. Sequenced: peripheral blood. These receptors were obtained from a human donor with acute or convalescent COVID-19. The donor label of this sample is uncertain. Both conserved end residues are part of each CDR3. D genes are given only for firm matches. Clone size, where shown, is once, few, many, or a class for clones that have expanded.

TRBV19	TRBD1	.	TRBJ1-5	TGTGCCAGTAGTATAGATCGCGAAGACAGGGGGATTAATCAGCCCCAGCATTTT	CASSIDREDRGINQPQHF
TRBV7-2	.	.	TRBJ2-2	TGTGCCAGCAGCTTAATCGTCCGTAGCGCCGGGGAGCTGTTTTTT	CASSLIVRSAGELFF
TRBV7-3	TRBD1	.	TRBJ2-5	TGTGCCAGCAGCCCAAGTGGGGGACAGGGCCAAGAGACCCAGTACTTC	CASSPSGGQGQETQYF
TRBV29-1	.	few	TRBJ1-1	TGCAGCGTTCCGGGACTCATGAACACTGAAGCTTTCTTT	CSVPGLMNTEAFF
TRBV21-1	.	.	TRBJ1-1	TGTGCCAGCAGCAGACACAGGGATCATAACACTGAAGCTTTCTTT	CASSRHRDHNTEAFF
TRBV19	.	.	TRBJ2-1	TGTGCCAGTAGTATACTCTACGGGCTTCACCGGGGTGAGCAGTTCTTC	CASSILYGLHRGEQFF
TRBV19	.	.	TRBJ1-2	TGTGCCAGTATGGGGAGGGTCTATGGCTACACCTTC	CASMGRVYGYTF
TRBV27	TRBD1	many	TRBJ2-7	TGTGCCAGCAGTCCACTGGACAGGGTGGACTCCTACGAGCAGTACTTC	CASSPLDRVDSYEQYF
TRBV9	TRBD1	.	TRBJ2-2	TGTGCCAGCAGCGTCTGGACAGGGGGCGGCGGGGAGCTGTTTTTT	CASSVWTGGGGELFF
TRBV21-1	.	.	TRBJ1-6	TGTGCCAGCAGCAAAGGGGACAGGGTTCCTAATTCACCCCTCCACTTT	CASSKGDRVPNSPLHF
TRBV7-9	.	once	TRBJ2-1	TGTGCCAGCAGCACCCGTTTTGTGGCTCTATCAGGCAATGAGCAGTTCTTC	CASSTRFVALSGNEQFF
TRBV5-1	.	.	TRBJ1-2	TGCGCCAGCAGCCAACTTGGAAGGGGCCAGGGAGGCTACACCTTC	CASSQLGRGQGGYTF
TRBV19	TRBD1	once	TRBJ1-5	TGTGCCAGTAGTATTACAGGGGAGAATCAGCCCCAGCATTTT	CASSITGENQPQHF
TRBV5-1	.	.	TRBJ1-1	TGCGCCAGCAGCTGGGAGAACGGTGAAGCTTTCTTT	CASSWENGEAFF
TRBV4-1	TRBD1	.	TRBJ1-2	TGCGCCAGCAGCCAAGCGACCCCGGACAGGGGGTTCCCTAACTATGGCTACACCTTC	CASSQATPDRGFPNYGYTF
TRBV6-6	.	.	TRBJ2-3	TGTGCCAGCAGTCCCCGCCGGGGGGCAGGGGGCAGTTCAGATACGCAGTATTTT	CASSPRRGAGGSSDTQYF
TRBV5-5	.	.	TRBJ1-4	TGTGCCAGCAGCTTGTTTAGGGGAAATGAAAAACTGTTTTTT	CASSLFRGNEKLFF
TRBV11-2	.	.	TRBJ2-1	TGTGCCAGCAGCTTGGCCCGGGTGGCGGAGCAGTTCTTC	CASSLARVAEQFF
TRBV5-1	TRBD1	.	TRBJ1-4	TGCGCCAGCAGCCCTATGGCAATGGACAGGGGGCCAACTAATGAAAAACTGTTTTTT	CASSPMAMDRGPTNEKLFF
TRBV7-8	TRBD2	.	TRBJ2-5	TGTGCCAGCAGTCGAGCGGGGGGGACCCAGTACTTC	CASSRAGGTQYF
TRBV13	TRBD1	.	TRBJ2-1	TGTGCCAGCAGCCCCAGACAGGGCCTGAACAATGAGCAGTTCTTC	CASSPRQGLNNEQFF
TRBV30	.	.	TRBJ2-5	TGTGCCTGGGAGGGGGGGGTGGAGACCCAGTACTTC	CAWEGGVETQYF
TRBV7-9	TRBD1	.	TRBJ2-4	TGTGCCAGCAGCTTAGAGGGGGACAGGTCAGACTTC	CASSLEGDRSDF